Shown below are 20 T cell receptor beta chains from a single sample sequenced in a study of T cell responses to AZD1222 COVID-19 vaccine. Method: immunoSEQ multiplex PCR; TCRdb's copy keeps in-frame clones and lacks some. The table shows 180,000 or so clones, with about nine tenths occurring only once. Sequencing was performed on peripheral blood, taken 28 days after the second AZD1222 dose. Receptors were obtained from an adult who received the AZD1222 COVID-19 vaccine.

The V gene is TRBV12-5, the J gene TRBJ1-5; D uncertain. This CDR3 spans 19 amino acids. Per the germline V gene, CDR1 is LGHNT and CDR2 is FRNRAP. The germline V and J ends were trimmed by 6 bases and 1 base, with 25 bases remaining between them. The CDR3 coding sequence is TGTGCTAGTGGCCCGACCGAGGCCCTAGACCCAAACAGCAATCAGCCCCAGCATTTT. Protein: CASGPTEALDPNSNQPQHF.

This chain uses TRBV6-2 or TRBV6-3 with TRBJ1-5, with 7 bases lining up with TRBD1. This CDR3 is built from 16 residues. J gave up 2 bases and V 5 bases, and 9 bases lay outside the gene matches. Germline loops: CDR1 MNHEY, CDR2 SVGEGT. In DNA, the CDR3 is TGTGCCAGCAGTCCCCAGACAGGGCTGGGCAATCAGCCCCAGCATTTT. It specifies CASSPQTGLGNQPQHF.

The rearrangement joins TRBV19 to TRBJ2-1; D tentatively fits TRBD1 or TRBD2 (5 bases each). The CDR3 spans 15 residues. V gave up 4 bases and J gave up 6 bases, with 16 bases separating them. Germline values: CDR1 LNHDA, CDR2 SQIVND (reference sequence). CDR3 sequence reads: CASSTVGDLGNEQFF. CDR3 nucleotides: TGTGCCAGTAGTACCGTAGGGGACCTGGGCAATGAGCAGTTCTTC.

V is TRBV14 and J is TRBJ1-4, with no clear D. The V and J ends lost 6 bases and 10 bases respectively, with 21 bases between them. Germline values: CDR1 SGHDN, CDR2 FVKESK. The CDR3 runs 15 residues. The CDR3 DNA sequence: TGTGCCAGCAGTCCATCCCCCACCGGGCGACTAAAACTGTTTTTT. Translated, it gives CASSPSPTGRLKLFF.

This chain uses TRBV6-6 with TRBJ2-1; the match to TRBD2 covers 15 bases. The J segment lost 0 bases and the V segment lost 6 bases, leaving 12 bases of the junction unmatched. CDR3 length: 20 amino acids. Germline V lookup: CDR1 MNHNY, CDR2 SVGAGI (reference sequence). The CDR3 region is CASSDLGGTSGRSSYNEQFF. CDR3 bases: TGTGCCAGCAGCGACCTTGGGGGGACTAGCGGGAGGAGCTCCTACAATGAGCAGTTCTTC.

The rearrangement links TRBV7-9 to TRBJ2-7; 8 nucleotides agree with TRBD1. Per the germline V gene, CDR1 is SEHNR and CDR2 is FQNEAQ (reference sequence). Germline trimming cut 1 base from V and 6 bases from J; bases unmatched to any gene: 11. This CDR3 comprises 16 residues. This CDR3 reads CASSLVAGQGVIEQYF. The DNA for the CDR3 is TGTGCCAGCAGCTTAGTTGCAGGACAGGGAGTTATCGAGCAGTACTTC.

The chain uses TRBV6-5 and TRBJ1-6, with D unresolved. The V end was cut by 8 bases, the J end by 10 bases, with 12 bases between. CDR3 length equals 12 residues. Germline V gene lookup returns CDR1 MNHEY and CDR2 SVGAGI. CDR3 nucleotide sequence: TGTGCCAGCGGCCTCGGGTTGTCACCCCTCCACTTT. The encoded protein is CASGLGLSPLHF.

This sequence joins TRBV27 and TRBJ2-5; TRBD1 might be the D (5 bases). The CDR3 has 14 residues. Trimming took off 2 bases at V and 5 bases at J, with 12 bases between the two ends. The germline gives CDR1 MNHEY, CDR2 SMNVEV (reference sequence). DNA for the CDR3: TGTGCCAGCAGTTTAGGGGTAAAGGGGGAGACCCAGTACTTC. Translating it yields CASSLGVKGETQYF.

CDR3 sequence: CASSLTEDWAYEQYF. CDR3 coding DNA: TGTGCCAGCAGCTTAACTGAGGACTGGGCCTACGAGCAGTACTTC. The chain recombines TRBV7-3 with TRBJ2-7; perhaps TRBD2 as D (5 bases). The ends were cut back, 0 bases at V and 2 bases at J, with 11 bases in the middle. CDR3 length: 15 amino acids. The germline CDR1 and CDR2 sequences are SGHTA and FQGTGA.

The chain joins TRBV9 to TRBJ1-3; no clear D. V was trimmed by 4 bases and J by 1 base, leaving 12 bases between them. This CDR3 spans 15 amino acids. Per germline, CDR1 SGDLS and CDR2 YYNGEE. The CDR3 DNA reads as TGTGCCAGCAGCCCTAGCGGGGTGTCTGGAAACACCATATATTTT. It specifies CASSPSGVSGNTIYF.

This clone was recorded once. The chain uses TRBV4-2 and TRBJ2-1, with a weak D call TRBD1 (5 bases). V was clipped by 1 base and J by 3 bases, with 10 bases between them. This CDR3 has 15 amino acids. The germline CDR1 and CDR2 sequences are LGHNA and YNFKEQ. The CDR3 sequence: CASSQVGVGYNEQFF. The DNA for the CDR3 is TGTGCCAGCAGCCAAGTAGGGGTAGGCTACAATGAGCAGTTCTTC.

This clone was seen only once. This chain connects TRBV7-7 to TRBJ2-3; the match to TRBD1 covers 9 bases. The CDR3 totals 16 residues. The trim removed 0 bases at V and 3 bases at J, leaving 4 bases unmatched. From germline, CDR1 is SSHAT and CDR2 FNYEAQ (reference sequence). The CDR3, as DNA: TGTGCCAGCAGCTTAGCGGACAGGGGTGTGACAGATACGCAGTATTTT. Its translation is CASSLADRGVTDTQYF.

V is TRBV6-2 or TRBV6-3 and J is TRBJ1-1; D possibly corresponds to TRBD1 (5 bases). There are 15 residues in the CDR3. Per the germline V gene, CDR1 is MNHEY and CDR2 is SVGEGT. V lost 5 bases and J lost 3, with 16 bases in between. This CDR3 reads CASSVSQGGDTEAFF. In DNA form, the CDR3 reads TGTGCCAGCAGTGTCTCCCAGGGCGGGGACACTGAAGCTTTCTTT.

This chain links TRBV16 with TRBJ1-1; D might be TRBD1 (5 bases). Trimming removed 4 bases at V and 0 bases at J, with 9 bases between. CDR3 length: 14 amino acids. Germline CDR1 and CDR2: KGHSY and FQNENV. The CDR3 region is CASSLAGLNTEAFF. The CDR3 DNA is TGTGCCAGCAGCCTGGCAGGGCTGAACACTGAAGCTTTCTTT.

The chain uses TRBV4-1 and TRBJ1-1; D uncertain. The CDR3 totals 16 residues. Germline V CDR1 and CDR2: MGHRA, YSYEKL. The V end lost 2 bases, the J end lost 8 bases, and 21 bases lay between the germline ends. The CDR3, as DNA: TGCGCCAGCAGCCAAAAGGTCCTGGGGAACCGTGAAGAAGCTTTCTTT. This encodes CASSQKVLGNREEAFF.

The rearrangement links TRBV23-1 to TRBJ1-3; tentatively, D is TRBD1 (5 bases). TRBV23-1 is flagged as an ORF with uncertain function. The germline V and J ends were trimmed by 2 bases and 3 bases, with 14 bases remaining between them. CDR3 length: 16 residues. CDR3 sequence: CASSQHEPGIGNTIYF. The CDR3 DNA reads as TGCGCCAGCAGTCAACACGAACCAGGGATTGGAAACACCATATATTTT.

The chain couples TRBV11-2 to TRBJ2-7, with 9 bases matching TRBD2. V was clipped by 5 bases and J by 6 bases; unmatched bases: 5. Germline lookup yields CDR1 SGHAT and CDR2 FQNNGV. The CDR3 consists of 13 residues. The CDR3 DNA follows: TGTGCCAGCAGCCCGGGACTAGCCGGCGAGCAGTACTTC. Translation gives CASSPGLAGEQYF. Full variable domain (rest looked up from reference TRBV11-2 and TRBJ2-7): EAGVAQSPRYKIIEKRQSVAFWCNPISGHATLYWYQQILGQGPKLLIQFQNNGVVDDSQLPKDRFSAERLKGVDSTLKIQPAKLEDSAVYLCASSPGLAGEQYFGPGTRLTVT.

This chain links TRBV7-9 with TRBJ2-5; 9 nucleotides match TRBD1. V lost 3 bases, J lost 4 bases, and 6 bases stayed unmatched. CDR1 is SEHNR, CDR2 FQNEAQ, per germline (reference sequence). The CDR3 spans 15 residues. CDR3 sequence: CASSFLTGGIETQYF. For the CDR3, the DNA is TGTGCCAGCAGCTTTCTAACAGGGGGCATAGAGACCCAGTACTTC.

Only one count was recorded for this clone. The chain carries TRBV3-1 (or the pseudogene TRBV3-2) and TRBJ1-1, with 7 bases aligning to TRBD1. CDR3 length: 15 residues. Germline V gene sequence: CDR1 LGHDT, CDR2 YNNKEL (reference sequence). Losses at the gene ends were 0 bases for V and 4 bases for J; bases not matched to a gene: 5. The DNA for the CDR3 is TGTGCCAGCAGCCAAGAAAACAGGGGTGGCACTGAAGCTTTCTTT. This codes for CASSQENRGGTEAFF.

The rearrangement uses TRBV28 and TRBJ2-7; D perhaps matches TRBD2 (5 bases). CDR3 length: 16 amino acids. Germline V gene lookup returns CDR1 MDHEN and CDR2 SYDVKM. V was cut by 8 bases and J by 0 bases, with 20 bases left in between. CDR3 nucleotides: TGTGCCAGCCATCCCCCGGGGAGCCCCCTCTCCTACGAGCAGTACTTC. This codes for CASHPPGSPLSYEQYF.